This TCR beta chain was sequenced for a study of cytomegalovirus exposure and HLA in healthy donors. The trim removed 3 bases at V and 0 bases at J, leaving 6 bases unmatched. Germline CDR1 MGHDK, CDR2 SYGVNS. The length of the CDR3 is 18 residues. This clone was observed a handful of times. Antigen specificity is unknown. Donors counted as nominally healthy when sampled, yet unrecorded immune exposures were likely. The PCR used 60 Vbeta and 13 Jbeta primers. TCRdb's table, derived via immunoSEQ multiplex PCR, lists solely in-frame clones and lacks some. The sample holds more than 80,000 clones; approximately 75% are singletons and the top ten take 2.5% to 3.5%. Whole-study findings and limits: Excluded were some V segments that proved indistinguishable, including TRBV6-2 and TRBV6-3.

This clonotype was sampled from a female donor in good health and CMV-seropositive. Sequenced: PBMCs. The J gene is TRBJ2-6, the V gene TRBV25-1; 9 bases match TRBD1. This CDR3 is CASSDLGTGNSGANVLTF. The CDR3 DNA is TGTGCCAGCAGTGATCTCGGGACAGGGAACTCTGGGGCCAACGTCCTGACTTTC.